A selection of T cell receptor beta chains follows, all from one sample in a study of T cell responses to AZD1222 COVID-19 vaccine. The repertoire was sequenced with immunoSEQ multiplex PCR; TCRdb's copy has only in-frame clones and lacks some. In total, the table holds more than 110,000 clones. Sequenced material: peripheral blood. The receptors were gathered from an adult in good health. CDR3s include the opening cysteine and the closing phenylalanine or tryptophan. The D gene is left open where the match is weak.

CDR3nt: TGCGCCAGCAGGAGCTTCCAAGGATTCAAAACAACTAATGAAAAACTGTTTTTT
CDR3aa: CASRSFQGFKTTNEKLFF
v_gene: TRBV23-1
j_gene: TRBJ1-4
d_gene: NA

CDR3nt: TGCGCCAGCAGCTTGGCCGGTGAGGGGTATCAGCCCCAGCATTTT
CDR3aa: CASSLAGEGYQPQHF
v_gene: TRBV5-1
j_gene: TRBJ1-5
d_gene: NA

CDR3nt: TGTGCCAGCAGCTTATATGACAGGGGGTCTGGAAACACCATATATTTT
CDR3aa: CASSLYDRGSGNTIYF
v_gene: TRBV7-2
j_gene: TRBJ1-3
d_gene: TRBD1

CDR3nt: TGTGCCACCGGGCGGGGGGGCACCTACAATGAGCAGTTCTTC
CDR3aa: CATGRGGTYNEQFF
v_gene: TRBV19
j_gene: TRBJ2-1
d_gene: TRBD2

CDR3nt: TGTGCCAGCAGCTTAGCTGGAGGGAGTAACTATGGCTACACCTTC
CDR3aa: CASSLAGGSNYGYTF
v_gene: TRBV11-2
j_gene: TRBJ1-2
d_gene: NA

CDR3nt: TGCAGTGCTAGTCCTGGACAGGGGGGGTATGGCTACACCTTC
CDR3aa: CSASPGQGGYGYTF
v_gene: TRBV20-1
j_gene: TRBJ1-2
d_gene: TRBD1

CDR3nt: TGCGCCAGCAGACAGGGGGCCCTCAATCAGCCCCAGCATTTT
CDR3aa: CASRQGALNQPQHF
v_gene: TRBV10-1
j_gene: TRBJ1-5
d_gene: TRBD1

CDR3nt: TGTGCCAGCTCACCGCAGGACAGGGGAGCGCAGTATTTT
CDR3aa: CASSPQDRGAQYF
v_gene: TRBV18
j_gene: TRBJ2-3
d_gene: TRBD1

CDR3nt: TGTGCCAGCAGCTTTACCAAGACAGGGTTCGGAGCTAACTATGGCTACACCTTC
CDR3aa: CASSFTKTGFGANYGYTF
v_gene: TRBV5-6
j_gene: TRBJ1-2
d_gene: TRBD1

CDR3nt: TGTGCCAGCAGTTTGTATCCTAGCGAGCAGTACTTC
CDR3aa: CASSLYPSEQYF
v_gene: TRBV28
j_gene: TRBJ2-7
d_gene: NA

CDR3nt: TGTGCCAGCAAGGAAAGGGGTTATGGCTACACCTTC
CDR3aa: CASKERGYGYTF
v_gene: TRBV2
j_gene: TRBJ1-2
d_gene: NA

CDR3nt: TGTGCCAGTAGGGATTGGGCTGAAGCTTTCTTT
CDR3aa: CASRDWAEAFF
v_gene: TRBV19
j_gene: TRBJ1-1
d_gene: NA

CDR3nt: TGTGCCAGCACCAGGGGGGTGGGGCGACAAGAGACCCAGTACTTC
CDR3aa: CASTRGVGRQETQYF
v_gene: TRBV2
j_gene: TRBJ2-5
d_gene: NA

CDR3nt: TGTGCCAGCAGGAGGACAGGAGACTATGGCTACACCTTC
CDR3aa: CASRRTGDYGYTF
v_gene: TRBV6-5
j_gene: TRBJ1-2
d_gene: TRBD1

CDR3nt: TGTGCCAGCAGTCATATATTGAGGGGGCGGAGGTACAATGAGCAGTTCTTC
CDR3aa: CASSHILRGRRYNEQFF
v_gene: TRBV4-2
j_gene: TRBJ2-1
d_gene: TRBD1

CDR3nt: TGTGCCCGGGGGGACCAGAGCCTATATAATTCACCCCTCCACTTT
CDR3aa: CARGDQSLYNSPLHF
v_gene: TRBV30
j_gene: TRBJ1-6
d_gene: NA

CDR3nt: TGTGCCAGCAGGTGGATTAGCAATCAGCCCCAGCATTTT
CDR3aa: CASRWISNQPQHF
v_gene: TRBV28
j_gene: TRBJ1-5
d_gene: NA

CDR3nt: TGTGCCAGCAGCTTAGTTGGCCTAAGCACAGATACGCAGTATTTT
CDR3aa: CASSLVGLSTDTQYF
v_gene: TRBV7-9
j_gene: TRBJ2-3
d_gene: NA

CDR3nt: TGTGCCAGCAGTATCCTTAGCGGGGATACGCAGTATTTT
CDR3aa: CASSILSGDTQYF
v_gene: TRBV12-3/TRBV12-4
j_gene: TRBJ2-3
d_gene: TRBD2

CDR3nt: TGCGCCACCCCCATTGCCGGGAGGGGGGCCCTCTCCTACGAGCAGTACTTC
CDR3aa: CATPIAGRGALSYEQYF
v_gene: TRBV10-1
j_gene: TRBJ2-7
d_gene: TRBD2

CDR3nt: TGTGCCAGCAGCTTGGCTGGGGATCAGCCCCAGCATTTT
CDR3aa: CASSLAGDQPQHF
v_gene: TRBV5-5
j_gene: TRBJ1-5
d_gene: NA

CDR3nt: TGTGCCAGCAGTTACTCGGGAGGGACTAACTATGGCTACACCTTC
CDR3aa: CASSYSGGTNYGYTF
v_gene: TRBV6-5
j_gene: TRBJ1-2
d_gene: NA

CDR3nt: TGTGCCAGCAGTTACTCGCAGGGGGGCTATGGCTACACCTTC
CDR3aa: CASSYSQGGYGYTF
v_gene: TRBV6-5
j_gene: TRBJ1-2
d_gene: TRBD1

CDR3nt: TGTGCCAGCAGCACGGAATACGAGCAGTACTTC
CDR3aa: CASSTEYEQYF
v_gene: TRBV28
j_gene: TRBJ2-7
d_gene: NA

CDR3nt: TGTGCCAGTAGTATCGGGACAGGGCCAATGAACACTGAAGCTTTCTTT
CDR3aa: CASSIGTGPMNTEAFF
v_gene: TRBV19
j_gene: TRBJ1-1
d_gene: TRBD1

CDR3nt: TGCGCCAGCAGCCCCGGGACGGAGGGCCAGCCCCAGCATTTT
CDR3aa: CASSPGTEGQPQHF
v_gene: TRBV5-1
j_gene: TRBJ1-5
d_gene: NA

CDR3nt: TGTGCCAGTAGTACCGGGACAGGGGGCGCGAGAGGCTACACCTTC
CDR3aa: CASSTGTGGARGYTF
v_gene: TRBV19
j_gene: TRBJ1-2
d_gene: TRBD1

CDR3nt: TGTGCCAGCAGAGCAACCGGGGCCTACTATGGCTACACCTTC
CDR3aa: CASRATGAYYGYTF
v_gene: TRBV2
j_gene: TRBJ1-2
d_gene: NA

CDR3nt: TGTGCCAGCAGCTTAGATGGGGGACAGGGCTTCTATGGCTACACCTTC
CDR3aa: CASSLDGGQGFYGYTF
v_gene: TRBV11-2
j_gene: TRBJ1-2
d_gene: TRBD1

CDR3nt: TGTGCCAGCAGCTTCACGACAGGCTCTTCGGGTGGCTACACCTTC
CDR3aa: CASSFTTGSSGGYTF
v_gene: TRBV13
j_gene: TRBJ1-2
d_gene: NA

CDR3nt: TGTGCCAGCACCCCGGTCGGGTTATACAATGAGCAGTTCTTC
CDR3aa: CASTPVGLYNEQFF
v_gene: TRBV28
j_gene: TRBJ2-1
d_gene: NA

CDR3nt: TGTGCCAGCAGTTTCCGCGACACTGAAGCTTTCTTT
CDR3aa: CASSFRDTEAFF
v_gene: TRBV12-3/TRBV12-4
j_gene: TRBJ1-1
d_gene: NA

CDR3nt: TGCGCCAGCAGCCAAGTGGGACAGGGAGATGGCTACACCTTC
CDR3aa: CASSQVGQGDGYTF
v_gene: TRBV4-1
j_gene: TRBJ1-2
d_gene: TRBD1

CDR3nt: TGTGCCAGTAGTGTTGTCAGAGGGGGTAATCAGCCCCAGCATTTT
CDR3aa: CASSVVRGGNQPQHF
v_gene: TRBV19
j_gene: TRBJ1-5
d_gene: NA

CDR3nt: TGTGCCACAGGGGGCCCTGAAGCTTTCTTT
CDR3aa: CATGGPEAFF
v_gene: TRBV7-8
j_gene: TRBJ1-1
d_gene: TRBD1

CDR3nt: TGTGCCAGCAGCGCCGGACCCAACTACGAGCAGTACTTC
CDR3aa: CASSAGPNYEQYF
v_gene: TRBV9
j_gene: TRBJ2-7
d_gene: NA

CDR3nt: TGTGCCAGCAGCCGAGACACCGGGGAGCTGTTTTTT
CDR3aa: CASSRDTGELFF
v_gene: TRBV3-1/TRBV3-2
j_gene: TRBJ2-2
d_gene: NA

CDR3nt: TGTGCCAGCAGCTTAGGAACCGCGAACTATGGCTACACCTTC
CDR3aa: CASSLGTANYGYTF
v_gene: TRBV7-2
j_gene: TRBJ1-2
d_gene: NA

CDR3nt: TGTGCCAGCAGCTTGGTCCCCGGTCCCGGGTTCACTGAAGCTTTCTTT
CDR3aa: CASSLVPGPGFTEAFF
v_gene: TRBV7-6
j_gene: TRBJ1-1
d_gene: NA

CDR3nt: TGCGCCAGCAGCCGGGACAGCCAGGAAGCTTTCTTT
CDR3aa: CASSRDSQEAFF
v_gene: TRBV5-1
j_gene: TRBJ1-1
d_gene: TRBD1

CDR3nt: TGTGCCAGCGAACGGACGATCGGGACCGGGGAGCTGTTTTTT
CDR3aa: CASERTIGTGELFF
v_gene: TRBV7-9
j_gene: TRBJ2-2
d_gene: NA

CDR3nt: TGTGCCAGCAGAGGACTGGGGCGGGAATTAAGTGGCTACACCTTC
CDR3aa: CASRGLGRELSGYTF
v_gene: TRBV6-5
j_gene: TRBJ1-2
d_gene: NA

CDR3nt: TGTGCCAGTAGTAGCTGGCCAGGGGGCGAAGAGACCCAGTACTTC
CDR3aa: CASSSWPGGEETQYF
v_gene: TRBV19
j_gene: TRBJ2-5
d_gene: TRBD1

CDR3nt: TGCGCCAGCATGTTAGGGCTAGCGGACAATGAGCAGTTCTTC
CDR3aa: CASMLGLADNEQFF
v_gene: TRBV5-1
j_gene: TRBJ2-1
d_gene: TRBD2

CDR3nt: TGTGCCAGCAGTTTCGGGGGCTACGAGCAGTACTTC
CDR3aa: CASSFGGYEQYF
v_gene: TRBV12-3/TRBV12-4
j_gene: TRBJ2-7
d_gene: NA

CDR3nt: TGTGCCAGCAGCTTAGATCAGAGCTCCTACGAGCAGTACTTC
CDR3aa: CASSLDQSSYEQYF
v_gene: TRBV7-9
j_gene: TRBJ2-7
d_gene: NA

CDR3nt: TGTGCCAGCAGCTTGGCCCCCGGGGCGCGTTACGAGCAGTACTTC
CDR3aa: CASSLAPGARYEQYF
v_gene: TRBV5-5
j_gene: TRBJ2-7
d_gene: NA

CDR3nt: TGTGCCAGCTCACCACAGGGTTCGGCTGAAGCTTTCTTT
CDR3aa: CASSPQGSAEAFF
v_gene: TRBV18
j_gene: TRBJ1-1
d_gene: NA

CDR3nt: TGTGCCAGCAGTCACGCGTACAGGGGGCCCGGCACTGAAGCTTTCTTT
CDR3aa: CASSHAYRGPGTEAFF
v_gene: TRBV5-6
j_gene: TRBJ1-1
d_gene: TRBD1

CDR3nt: TGTGCCAGCAGTTACGGGGGGCCCACCGATCAGCCCCAGCATTTT
CDR3aa: CASSYGGPTDQPQHF
v_gene: TRBV6-6
j_gene: TRBJ1-5
d_gene: NA